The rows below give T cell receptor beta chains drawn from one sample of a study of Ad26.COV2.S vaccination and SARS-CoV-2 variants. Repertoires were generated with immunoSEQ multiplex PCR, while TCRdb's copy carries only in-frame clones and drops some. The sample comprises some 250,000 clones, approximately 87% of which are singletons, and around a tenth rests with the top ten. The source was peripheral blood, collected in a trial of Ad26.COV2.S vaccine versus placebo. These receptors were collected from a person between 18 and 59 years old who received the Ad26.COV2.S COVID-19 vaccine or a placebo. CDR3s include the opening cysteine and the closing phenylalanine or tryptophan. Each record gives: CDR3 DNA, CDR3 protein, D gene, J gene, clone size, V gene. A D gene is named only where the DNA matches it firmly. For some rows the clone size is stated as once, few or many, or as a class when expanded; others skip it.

CDR3nt: TGTGCCAGCAGCTTAGAGTACAATCAGAAACTGTTTTTT
CDR3aa: CASSLEYNQKLFF
d_gene: NA
j_gene: TRBJ1-4
abundance: NA
v_gene: TRBV7-2

CDR3nt: TGTGCCAGCAGCGAACTCCTTGGTGGGCTGTTTTTT
CDR3aa: CASSELLGGLFF
d_gene: NA
j_gene: TRBJ2-2
abundance: NA
v_gene: TRBV7-2

CDR3nt: TGTGCCAGTAGTATAGTGTGGGGGCTTCAAGAGACCCAGTACTTC
CDR3aa: CASSIVWGLQETQYF
d_gene: NA
j_gene: TRBJ2-5
abundance: NA
v_gene: TRBV19

CDR3nt: TGTGCCAGTAGTAAGATCGACAGGGGCCACGAGCAGTACTTC
CDR3aa: CASSKIDRGHEQYF
d_gene: TRBD1
j_gene: TRBJ2-7
abundance: few
v_gene: TRBV19

CDR3nt: TGTGCCAGCTCACCAGGGGCGGGCACTGAAGCTTTCTTT
CDR3aa: CASSPGAGTEAFF
d_gene: NA
j_gene: TRBJ1-1
abundance: NA
v_gene: TRBV18

CDR3nt: TGTGCCAGCTCACCACCGCCGGCCGCCCTTGTCAATGAGCAGTTCTTC
CDR3aa: CASSPPPAALVNEQFF
d_gene: NA
j_gene: TRBJ2-1
abundance: NA
v_gene: TRBV18

CDR3nt: TGTGCCACTCATCGGACAGGCGATAACTATGGCTACACCTTC
CDR3aa: CATHRTGDNYGYTF
d_gene: TRBD1
j_gene: TRBJ1-2
abundance: NA
v_gene: TRBV13

CDR3nt: TGTGCCAGCAGGCCACCGGGACAGAGACAAGAGACCCAGTACTTC
CDR3aa: CASRPPGQRQETQYF
d_gene: TRBD1
j_gene: TRBJ2-5
abundance: NA
v_gene: TRBV5-4

CDR3nt: TGTGCCATCAGCAGGACTAGCGAGTCCTACGAGCAGTACTTC
CDR3aa: CAISRTSESYEQYF
d_gene: TRBD2
j_gene: TRBJ2-7
abundance: NA
v_gene: TRBV10-3

CDR3nt: TGTGCCAGCAGTGGGGACAGGACAACCTACGAGCAGTACTTC
CDR3aa: CASSGDRTTYEQYF
d_gene: TRBD1
j_gene: TRBJ2-7
abundance: NA
v_gene: TRBV28

CDR3nt: TGTGCCAGCAGTCCTATAGCGGGGGGGTCCTACAATGAGCAGTTCTTC
CDR3aa: CASSPIAGGSYNEQFF
d_gene: TRBD2
j_gene: TRBJ2-1
abundance: NA
v_gene: TRBV6-6

CDR3nt: TGTGCCACTGCAGGGATTGGACTGTTTGGCGAGCAGTACTTC
CDR3aa: CATAGIGLFGEQYF
d_gene: NA
j_gene: TRBJ2-7
abundance: NA
v_gene: TRBV27

CDR3nt: TGTGCCAGCAGTTACGGAAGCGGGAATTCACCCCTCCACTTT
CDR3aa: CASSYGSGNSPLHF
d_gene: NA
j_gene: TRBJ1-6
abundance: NA
v_gene: TRBV6-2/TRBV6-3

CDR3nt: TGTGCCAGCGATGAACCCGCTGAGACCCAGTACTTC
CDR3aa: CASDEPAETQYF
d_gene: NA
j_gene: TRBJ2-5
abundance: NA
v_gene: TRBV7-2

CDR3nt: TGTGCCAGTAGTACCCCCCCTGAAGCTTTCTTT
CDR3aa: CASSTPPEAFF
d_gene: NA
j_gene: TRBJ1-1
abundance: NA
v_gene: TRBV19

CDR3nt: TGCGCCAGCAGCTTTGGGAGTGACACCATATATTTT
CDR3aa: CASSFGSDTIYF
d_gene: NA
j_gene: TRBJ1-3
abundance: NA
v_gene: TRBV5-1

CDR3nt: TGCGCCAGCAGCCAAGTCCAAGTGGGGCGAGAGACCCAGTACTTC
CDR3aa: CASSQVQVGRETQYF
d_gene: NA
j_gene: TRBJ2-5
abundance: NA
v_gene: TRBV4-3

CDR3nt: TGTGCCAGCAGTGAAAGGGGGTGGGCTAGCCCAGGCTCCTACAATGAGCAGTTCTTC
CDR3aa: CASSERGWASPGSYNEQFF
d_gene: NA
j_gene: TRBJ2-1
abundance: once
v_gene: TRBV6-1

CDR3nt: TGTGCCAGCAGGGGGCTGGGGGTAGGTGAAAAACTGTTTTTT
CDR3aa: CASRGLGVGEKLFF
d_gene: NA
j_gene: TRBJ1-4
abundance: NA
v_gene: TRBV6-5

CDR3nt: TGTGCCAGCAGTGTCCTGGGAAATCAGCCCCAGCATTTT
CDR3aa: CASSVLGNQPQHF
d_gene: NA
j_gene: TRBJ1-5
abundance: once
v_gene: TRBV27

CDR3nt: TGTGCCAGCAGCCTCACGGGACTAGCCAAAAACATTCAGTACTTC
CDR3aa: CASSLTGLAKNIQYF
d_gene: NA
j_gene: TRBJ2-4
abundance: once
v_gene: TRBV3-1/TRBV3-2

CDR3nt: TGTGCCAGCAGCTTAGAGGCTCTACCCTACAATGAGCAGTTCTTC
CDR3aa: CASSLEALPYNEQFF
d_gene: NA
j_gene: TRBJ2-1
abundance: few
v_gene: TRBV7-2

CDR3nt: TGCGCCAGCAGCCAAGTGGGGGACAAGAACTATGGCTACACCTTC
CDR3aa: CASSQVGDKNYGYTF
d_gene: NA
j_gene: TRBJ1-2
abundance: once
v_gene: TRBV4-3

CDR3nt: TGTGCCAGCAGCCACCCCCTCAGGGGCCTCGGAGGAGAGCAGTACTTC
CDR3aa: CASSHPLRGLGGEQYF
d_gene: NA
j_gene: TRBJ2-7
abundance: NA
v_gene: TRBV7-3

CDR3nt: TGTGCCAGCAGCTTAGATCCAGGTGGGGCAGAAAGGAACTTC
CDR3aa: CASSLDPGGAERNF
d_gene: NA
j_gene: TRBJ2-7
abundance: NA
v_gene: TRBV11-2

CDR3nt: TGTGCCAGCAGCCCAAGGACTTCCAGCTCCTACGAGCAGTACTTC
CDR3aa: CASSPRTSSSYEQYF
d_gene: NA
j_gene: TRBJ2-7
abundance: NA
v_gene: TRBV13

CDR3nt: TGTGCCAGCAGTGACTCTTCCGGTGCCCTAGATACGCAGTATTTT
CDR3aa: CASSDSSGALDTQYF
d_gene: NA
j_gene: TRBJ2-3
abundance: NA
v_gene: TRBV6-4

CDR3nt: TGTGCCAGCAGCCCACCGGGGGGGGTGAACACTGAAGCTTTCTTT
CDR3aa: CASSPPGGVNTEAFF
d_gene: NA
j_gene: TRBJ1-1
abundance: NA
v_gene: TRBV21-1

CDR3nt: TGTGCCAGCAGTTCCCAGGGCAACTATGGCTACACCTTC
CDR3aa: CASSSQGNYGYTF
d_gene: NA
j_gene: TRBJ1-2
abundance: few
v_gene: TRBV28

CDR3nt: TGTGCCAGCAGCTTGGGGACTAGGGCGTCCTACGAGCAGTACTTC
CDR3aa: CASSLGTRASYEQYF
d_gene: TRBD2
j_gene: TRBJ2-7
abundance: NA
v_gene: TRBV7-2

CDR3nt: TGTGCCAGCAGCCGGGGGGCGGGAGAGACCCAGTACTTC
CDR3aa: CASSRGAGETQYF
d_gene: NA
j_gene: TRBJ2-5
abundance: NA
v_gene: TRBV11-2

CDR3nt: TGCGCCAGCAGTGAGGCGTGGCTAGCGGGACAGTACGAGCAGTACTTC
CDR3aa: CASSEAWLAGQYEQYF
d_gene: TRBD2
j_gene: TRBJ2-7
abundance: few
v_gene: TRBV10-1

CDR3nt: TGTGCCAGCAGTTACCCGAGTGAGACAGTTCTTTACGAGCAGTACTTC
CDR3aa: CASSYPSETVLYEQYF
d_gene: NA
j_gene: TRBJ2-7
abundance: few
v_gene: TRBV6-2/TRBV6-3

CDR3nt: TGTGCCTGGAAGGGGGCCGGAGAGACCCAGTACTTC
CDR3aa: CAWKGAGETQYF
d_gene: TRBD1
j_gene: TRBJ2-5
abundance: NA
v_gene: TRBV30

CDR3nt: TGTGCCAGCAGTGATAGGGCAGGGACTGGAAACACCATATATTTT
CDR3aa: CASSDRAGTGNTIYF
d_gene: NA
j_gene: TRBJ1-3
abundance: NA
v_gene: TRBV6-1

CDR3nt: TGTGCCAGTTCCACAGGGGGTATGGATGAGCAGTTCTTC
CDR3aa: CASSTGGMDEQFF
d_gene: TRBD1
j_gene: TRBJ2-1
abundance: NA
v_gene: TRBV19

CDR3nt: TGTGCCAGCAGCGACGGACAGGGTATCCACGAGCAGTACTTC
CDR3aa: CASSDGQGIHEQYF
d_gene: TRBD1
j_gene: TRBJ2-7
abundance: NA
v_gene: TRBV9

CDR3nt: TGTGCCAGCAGCCAAGATCCGACAGGGGGCAACTATGGCTACACCTTC
CDR3aa: CASSQDPTGGNYGYTF
d_gene: TRBD1
j_gene: TRBJ1-2
abundance: NA
v_gene: TRBV14

CDR3nt: TGTGCCTGCCAGAGGGCGGATAATTCACCCCTCCACTTT
CDR3aa: CACQRADNSPLHF
d_gene: NA
j_gene: TRBJ1-6
abundance: NA
v_gene: TRBV3-1/TRBV3-2

CDR3nt: TGTGCCAGCAGTGAAGGGGGGGGGACCTACGAGCAGTACTTC
CDR3aa: CASSEGGGTYEQYF
d_gene: TRBD2
j_gene: TRBJ2-7
abundance: NA
v_gene: TRBV6-1

CDR3nt: TGTGCCAGCTCACCACTCCCCTCTGGGGCGGGAGTAACAGATACGCAGTATTTT
CDR3aa: CASSPLPSGAGVTDTQYF
d_gene: TRBD2
j_gene: TRBJ2-3
abundance: NA
v_gene: TRBV18

CDR3nt: TGTGCCAGCGAACCCACAGGGTTGGGTCATCAGCCCCAGCATTTT
CDR3aa: CASEPTGLGHQPQHF
d_gene: NA
j_gene: TRBJ1-5
abundance: NA
v_gene: TRBV7-2

CDR3nt: TGTGCCAGTAGTATGCCGGGGGAGGGCTACGAGCAGTACTTC
CDR3aa: CASSMPGEGYEQYF
d_gene: TRBD2
j_gene: TRBJ2-7
abundance: NA
v_gene: TRBV19

CDR3nt: TGTGCCAGCAGAGCGGGGGCGCGAAGCGGGCCGGAGACCCAGTACTTC
CDR3aa: CASRAGARSGPETQYF
d_gene: TRBD2
j_gene: TRBJ2-5
abundance: NA
v_gene: TRBV7-6

CDR3nt: TGTGCCAGCAGCTTGGGGACAGGATTCGACTCTGGGGCCAACGTCCTGACTTTC
CDR3aa: CASSLGTGFDSGANVLTF
d_gene: TRBD1
j_gene: TRBJ2-6
abundance: NA
v_gene: TRBV5-4

CDR3nt: TGTGCCAGCAGTGACCAACTAGCGGGGGGGGAGCAGTACTTC
CDR3aa: CASSDQLAGGEQYF
d_gene: TRBD2
j_gene: TRBJ2-7
abundance: NA
v_gene: TRBV2

CDR3nt: TGTGCCAGCAGCCCCGTTGGGACAGGGGGCGCGGGAGCTTTCTTT
CDR3aa: CASSPVGTGGAGAFF
d_gene: TRBD1
j_gene: TRBJ1-1
abundance: NA
v_gene: TRBV7-9

CDR3nt: TGTGCCAGCAGCTTTCTCAGGGCTGAGACCCAGTACTTC
CDR3aa: CASSFLRAETQYF
d_gene: NA
j_gene: TRBJ2-5
abundance: NA
v_gene: TRBV5-6

CDR3nt: TGCAGTGCTAGGTTTGGACTGTTTTTT
CDR3aa: CSARFGLFF
d_gene: NA
j_gene: TRBJ1-4
abundance: NA
v_gene: TRBV20-1

CDR3nt: TGCGCCAGCAGCATACTAGTTGGGGGGCCCCCAAGTGAGCAGTTCTTC
CDR3aa: CASSILVGGPPSEQFF
d_gene: NA
j_gene: TRBJ2-1
abundance: NA
v_gene: TRBV5-1